The 20 T cell receptor beta chains below come from one sample, sequenced in a study of blood T cell repertoires in COVID-19. Profiled with immunoSEQ multiplex PCR; TCRdb holds only in-frame clones, not every one. The sample has about 440,000 clones, 90% seen once. The sample was PBMCs or T cells enriched from blood (not recorded which). These receptor sequences come from a man younger than 35 who had recovered from COVID-19.

This chain links TRBV5-1 with TRBJ2-1, with 8 bases that match TRBD2. The CDR3 has 15 residues. Germline values: CDR1 SGHRS, CDR2 YFSETQ. Trimming removed 5 bases from V and 4 bases from J; junction bases left unmatched: 8. Here the CDR3 DNA reads TGCGCCAGCAGTGTTTCCGGGGGGGAATACAATGAGCAGTTCTTC. It codes for CASSVSGGEYNEQFF.

In its sample, this clone was seen once. The chain is built from TRBV5-1 and TRBJ2-7; a possible D gene is TRBD2 (5 bases). The germline V gene has CDR1 SGHRS and CDR2 YFSETQ. Trimming stripped 1 base from V and 5 bases from J, with 10 bases between. The CDR3 is 13 amino acids. As DNA, the CDR3 is TGCGCCAGCAGCTTGAGGGAGCCCCACGAGCAGTACTTC. Translation: CASSLREPHEQYF.

This clone came up a few times. The rearrangement joins TRBV10-3 to TRBJ1-6; D is possibly TRBD1 (6 bases). Germline V lookup: CDR1 ENHRY, CDR2 SYGVKD. This CDR3 has 16 residues. Trimming shortened V by 0 bases and J by 10 bases, and 16 bases separated the two germline ends. This CDR3 reads CAISESGQNFRSPLHF. The CDR3 DNA reads as TGTGCCATCAGTGAGTCGGGACAAAACTTTCGGTCACCCCTCCACTTT.

In the case of this clone: In the same sample, other DNA sequences code for this CDR3. The V call is TRBV18, the J call TRBJ1-5; 11 bases are a match to TRBD1. Germline V lookup: CDR1 KGHSH, CDR2 LQKENI. This CDR3 has 15 residues. The ends lost 3 bases at V and 2 bases at J; junction bases unmatched: 0. The CDR3 region has the DNA TGTGCCAGCTCACCGGGACAGGGGGGCAATCAGCCCCAGCATTTT. Its protein is CASSPGQGGNQPQHF.

This clone showed up just a few times. J is TRBJ2-7 and V is TRBV12-3 or TRBV12-4; D remains unclear. The CDR3 is made up of 13 amino acids. V was clipped by 3 bases and J by 1 base, with 7 bases between them. CDR3 region: CASSFTISYEQYF. The CDR3 nucleotides read TGTGCCAGCAGTTTCACTATTTCCTACGAGCAGTACTTC.

The chain links TRBV9 to TRBJ1-1, with D unresolved. V was clipped by 4 bases and J by 11 bases, with 18 bases between them. In germline, CDR1 is SGDLS, CDR2 YYNGEE. This CDR3 has 13 residues. CDR3 sequence (DNA): TGTGCCAGCAGCTCGGGGTCTCCCCGGGAGGCTTTCTTT. This gives the protein CASSSGSPREAFF.

The CDR3 region has the DNA TGTGCCAGCAGCCTGGGACTAGCGGGATTACAGCAGTACTTC. Protein sequence: CASSLGLAGLQQYF. The J gene is TRBJ2-7, the V gene TRBV28, with 13 bases identical to TRBD2. Germline lookup yields CDR1 MDHEN and CDR2 SYDVKM. The length of the CDR3 is 14 residues. V was clipped by 6 bases and J by 8 bases; unmatched bases: 7.

This chain links TRBV13 with TRBJ2-5; possibly TRBD1 for D (6 bases). CDR3 length: 17 amino acids. Trimming cost V 6 bases and J 4 bases, with 24 bases left between them. Looked up from germline, CDR1 is PRHDT and CDR2 is FYEKMQ (reference sequence). The CDR3 here is CASSPGDPRGAGETQYF. For the CDR3, the DNA is TGTGCCAGCAGTCCAGGGGACCCGAGGGGCGCCGGAGAGACCCAGTACTTC. The entire variable domain, with the rest obtained from reference TRBV13 and TRBJ2-5, is as follows: AAGVIQSPRHLIKEKRETATLKCYPIPRHDTVYWYQQGPGQDPQFLISFYEKMQSDKGSIPDRFSAQQFSDYHSELNMSSLELGDSALYFCASSPGDPRGAGETQYFGPGTRLLVL.

The gene calls are TRBV18 and TRBJ1-6; no clear D gene. The V end was cut by 3 bases, the J end by 3 bases, with 6 bases between. The germline V gene encodes CDR1 KGHSH and CDR2 LQKENI. The CDR3 loop spans 14 amino acids. CDR3 DNA: TGTGCCAGCTCACCGGAGGGCTATAATTCACCCCTCCACTTT. Its translation is CASSPEGYNSPLHF.

Here the CDR3 reads CSVPGQVLTF. The CDR3 DNA sequence: TGCAGCGTGCCCGGACAGGTTCTCACCTTC. The genes are TRBV29-1 and TRBJ1-2, with TRBD1 identical over 7 bases. The CDR3 sequence is 10 residues long. After removal of 6 bases from V and 13 bases from J, the junction contained 8 bases not matched to a gene. The germline gives CDR1 SQVTM, CDR2 ANQGSEA.

The V and J genes are TRBV11-2 and TRBJ2-3; 8 bases line up with TRBD2. CDR3 length: 15 amino acids. V lost 5 bases, J lost 0 bases, and 4 bases stayed unmatched. CDR1 and CDR2 from the germline V gene are SGHAT and FQNNGV. The CDR3 protein is CASSQLAGSTDTQYF. DNA of the CDR3: TGTGCCAGCAGCCAGTTAGCGGGGAGCACAGATACGCAGTATTTT.

This clone was counted a few times. The CDR3 DNA is TGTGCCAGCAGCCAAGGGCTGCGGGGTCAGTTCTTC. This codes for CASSQGLRGQFF. This chain uses TRBV3-1 (or the pseudogene TRBV3-2) with TRBJ2-1, with a possible D match to TRBD2 (6 bases). This CDR3 contains 12 residues. V shed 1 base and J shed 13 bases, with 11 bases lying between them. The germline V gene encodes CDR1 LGHDT and CDR2 YNNKEL (reference sequence).

The rearrangement joins TRBV18 to TRBJ2-2; TRBD1 is a possible D gene (6 bases). CDR1 is KGHSH, CDR2 LQKENI, per germline. The V end was cut by 5 bases, the J end by 5 bases, with 9 bases between. The length of the CDR3 is 13 residues. CDR3 protein: CASSTGNTGELFF. As DNA, the CDR3 is TGTGCCAGCTCAACAGGGAATACCGGGGAGCTGTTTTTT.

The genes are TRBV7-8 and TRBJ1-2; D call uncertain. The V end lost 2 bases, the J end lost 2 bases, and 9 bases lay between the germline ends. This CDR3 contains 14 residues. Germline CDR1 SGHVS, CDR2 FQNEAQ. The CDR3 protein is CASSLSSPNYGYTF. For the CDR3, the DNA is TGTGCCAGCAGCTTAAGCTCACCAAACTATGGCTACACCTTC.

The chain recombines TRBV5-5 with TRBJ1-3; 7 positions match TRBD1. Germline CDR1 and CDR2: SGHKS and YYEKEE (reference sequence). The CDR3 is made up of 17 amino acids. With V trimmed by 2 bases and J by 0 bases, 8 bases remained unmatched. The CDR3 nucleotides read TGTGCCAGCAGCTTCGCAGGGGGATACCCCTCTGGAAACACCATATATTTT. Its protein product is CASSFAGGYPSGNTIYF. Complete variable domain (other parts from reference TRBV5-5 and TRBJ1-3): DAGVTQSPTHLIKTRGQQVTLRCSPISGHKSVSWYQQVLGQGPQFIFQYYEKEERGRGNFPDRFSARQFPNYSSELNVNALLLGDSALYLCASSFAGGYPSGNTIYFGEGSWLTVV.

To note about this clone: The sample has other DNA sequences that encode this CDR3 too. The CDR3 reads CASSQDPGGGTEAFF. Written as DNA, the CDR3 is TGCGCCAGCAGCCAAGACCCAGGGGGTGGCACTGAAGCTTTCTTT. The chain recombines TRBV4-1 with TRBJ1-1; TRBD1 matches at 7 bases. V lost 0 bases, J lost 4 bases, and 5 bases stayed unmatched. This CDR3 comprises 15 residues. Germline-derived CDR1 and CDR2 are MGHRA and YSYEKL.

The gene calls are TRBV7-8 and TRBJ1-2; the match to TRBD1 covers 7 bases. This CDR3 has 13 amino acids. With V trimmed by 4 bases and J by 4 bases, 3 bases remained unmatched. CDR1 and CDR2 from the germline V gene are SGHVS and FQNEAQ. The CDR3 region is CASSWGQSYGYTF. CDR3 bases: TGTGCCAGCAGCTGGGGACAGTCCTATGGCTACACCTTC.

The chain links TRBV18 to TRBJ1-3; a weak D match, TRBD1 (6 bases). The germline V gene has CDR1 KGHSH and CDR2 LQKENI. V gave up 5 bases and J gave up 4 bases, with 9 bases separating them. The CDR3 has 13 residues. The chain's CDR3 is CASSSQGGNTIYF. As DNA, the CDR3 is TGTGCCAGCTCAAGTCAGGGGGGAAACACCATATATTTT.

The J gene is TRBJ1-2, the V gene TRBV25-1, with 7 bases matching TRBD1. This CDR3 has 16 amino acids. Per germline, CDR1 MGHDK and CDR2 SYGVNS. V trimming: 1 base; J trimming: 3 bases; junction bases outside the gene matches: 8. The CDR3 is CASSELKGGRDYGYTF. DNA for the CDR3: TGTGCCAGCAGTGAATTAAAAGGGGGCCGCGACTATGGCTACACCTTC.

This rearrangement joins TRBV19 to TRBJ1-6, with D possibly matching TRBD1 (5 bases). There are 17 residues in the CDR3. The V and J ends lost 5 bases and 0 bases respectively, with 14 bases between them. Germline V gives CDR1 LNHDA, CDR2 SQIVND (reference sequence). The DNA of the CDR3 is TGTGCCAGTAGTCTAAAACAGGACGGCTCCTATAATTCACCCCTCCACTTT. This encodes CASSLKQDGSYNSPLHF. Full variable domain (remainder filled in from reference TRBV19 and TRBJ1-6): DGGITQSPKYLFRKEGQNVTLSCEQNLNHDAMYWYRQDPGQGLRLIYYSQIVNDFQKGDIAEGYSVSREKKESFPLTVTSAQKNPTAFYLCASSLKQDGSYNSPLHFGNGTRLTVT.